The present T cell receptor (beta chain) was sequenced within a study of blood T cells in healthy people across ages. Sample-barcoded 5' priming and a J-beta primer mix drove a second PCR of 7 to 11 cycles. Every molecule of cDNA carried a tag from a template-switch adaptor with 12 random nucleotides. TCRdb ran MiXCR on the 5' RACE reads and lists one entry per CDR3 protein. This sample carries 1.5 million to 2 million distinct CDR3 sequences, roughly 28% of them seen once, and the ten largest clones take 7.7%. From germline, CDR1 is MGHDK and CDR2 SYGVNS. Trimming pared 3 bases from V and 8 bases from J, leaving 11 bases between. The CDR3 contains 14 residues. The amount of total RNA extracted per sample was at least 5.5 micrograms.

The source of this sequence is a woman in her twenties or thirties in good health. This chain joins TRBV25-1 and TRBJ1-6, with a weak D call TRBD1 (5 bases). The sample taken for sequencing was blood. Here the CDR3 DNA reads TGTGCCAGCAGTGATACAGGCAGGGATTCACCCCTCCACTTT. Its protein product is CASSDTGRDSPLHF. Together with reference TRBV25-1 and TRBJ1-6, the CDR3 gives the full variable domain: EADIYQTPRYLVIGTGKKITLECSQTMGHDKMYWYQQDPGMELHLIHYSYGVNSTEKGDLSSESTVSRIRTEHFPLTLESARPSHTSQYLCASSDTGRDSPLHFGNGTRLTVT.